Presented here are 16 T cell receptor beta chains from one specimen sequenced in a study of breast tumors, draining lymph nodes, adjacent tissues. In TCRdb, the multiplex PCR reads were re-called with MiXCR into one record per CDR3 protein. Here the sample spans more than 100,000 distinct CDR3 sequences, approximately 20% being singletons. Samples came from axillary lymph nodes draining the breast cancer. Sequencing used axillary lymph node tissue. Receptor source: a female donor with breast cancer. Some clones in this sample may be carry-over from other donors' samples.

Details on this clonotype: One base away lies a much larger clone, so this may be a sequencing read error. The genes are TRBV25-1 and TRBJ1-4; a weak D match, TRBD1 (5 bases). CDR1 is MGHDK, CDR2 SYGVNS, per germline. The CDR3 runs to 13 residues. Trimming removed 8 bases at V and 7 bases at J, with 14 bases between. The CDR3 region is CASGGQGSEKLFF. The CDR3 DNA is TGTGCCAGCGGTGGGCAGGGAAGTGAAAAACTGTTTTTT.

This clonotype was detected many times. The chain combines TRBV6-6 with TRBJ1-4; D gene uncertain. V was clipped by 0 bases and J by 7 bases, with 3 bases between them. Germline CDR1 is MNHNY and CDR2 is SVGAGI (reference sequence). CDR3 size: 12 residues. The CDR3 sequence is CASSYSTEKLFF. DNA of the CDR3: TGTGCCAGCAGTTACTCGACTGAAAAACTGTTTTTT.

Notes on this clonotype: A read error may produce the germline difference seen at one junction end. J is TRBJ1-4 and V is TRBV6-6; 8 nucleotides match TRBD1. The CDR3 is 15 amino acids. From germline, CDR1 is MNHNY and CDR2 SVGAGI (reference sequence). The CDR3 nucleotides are TGTGCCAGCAGAATCCAGGGGGCAACTAATGGAAAACTGTTTTTT. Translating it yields CASRIQGATNGKLFF.

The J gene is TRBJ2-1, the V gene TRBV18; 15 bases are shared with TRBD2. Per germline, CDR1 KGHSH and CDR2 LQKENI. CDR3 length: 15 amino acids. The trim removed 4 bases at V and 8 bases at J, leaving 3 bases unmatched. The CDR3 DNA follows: TGTGCCAGCTCACGCGGACTAGCGGGAGGGGATGAGCAGTTCTTC. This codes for CASSRGLAGGDEQFF.

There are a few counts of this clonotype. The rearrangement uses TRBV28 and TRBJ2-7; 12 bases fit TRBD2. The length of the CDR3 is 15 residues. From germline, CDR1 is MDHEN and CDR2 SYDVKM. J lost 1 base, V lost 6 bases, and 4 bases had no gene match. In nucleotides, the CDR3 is TGTGCCAGCAGCCTGACTAGCGGGAGTTCCTACGAGCAGTACTTC. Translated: CASSLTSGSSYEQYF. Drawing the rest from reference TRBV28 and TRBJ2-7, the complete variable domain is DVKVTQSSRYLVKRTGEKVFLECVQDMDHENMFWYRQDPGLGLRLIYFSYDVKMKEKGDIPEGYSVSREKKERFSLILESASTNQTSMYLCASSLTSGSSYEQYFGPGTRLTVT.

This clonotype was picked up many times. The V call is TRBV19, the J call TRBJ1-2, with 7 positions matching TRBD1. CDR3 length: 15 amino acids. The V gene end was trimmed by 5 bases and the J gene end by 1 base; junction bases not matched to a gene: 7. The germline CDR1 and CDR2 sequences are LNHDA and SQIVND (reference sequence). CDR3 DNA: TGTGCCAGTAGTGCGGGACAGAATTATAACTATGGCTACACCTTC. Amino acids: CASSAGQNYNYGYTF.

The CDR3 sequence: CASSFEPLHPSYEQYF. CDR3 nucleotide sequence: TGTGCCAGCAGTTTCGAGCCACTACACCCCTCCTACGAGCAGTACTTC. The chain combines TRBV28 with TRBJ2-7, with D uncertain. Germline CDR1 MDHEN, CDR2 SYDVKM. The CDR3 sequence is 16 residues long. The V end lost 3 bases, the J end lost 0 bases, and 15 bases lay between the germline ends.

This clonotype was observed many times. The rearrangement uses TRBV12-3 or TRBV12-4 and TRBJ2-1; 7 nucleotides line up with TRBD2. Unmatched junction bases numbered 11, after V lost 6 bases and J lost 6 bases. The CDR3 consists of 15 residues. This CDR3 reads CASRIGLGETNEQFF. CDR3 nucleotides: TGTGCCAGCAGAATTGGACTAGGTGAAACCAATGAGCAGTTCTTC.

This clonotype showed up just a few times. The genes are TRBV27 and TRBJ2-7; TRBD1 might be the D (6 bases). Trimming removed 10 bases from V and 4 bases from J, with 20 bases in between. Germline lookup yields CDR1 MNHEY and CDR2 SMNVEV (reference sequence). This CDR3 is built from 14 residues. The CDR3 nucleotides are TGTGCCACCCTCGAGGACAGCGGAAGATACGAGCAGTACTTC. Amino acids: CATLEDSGRYEQYF.

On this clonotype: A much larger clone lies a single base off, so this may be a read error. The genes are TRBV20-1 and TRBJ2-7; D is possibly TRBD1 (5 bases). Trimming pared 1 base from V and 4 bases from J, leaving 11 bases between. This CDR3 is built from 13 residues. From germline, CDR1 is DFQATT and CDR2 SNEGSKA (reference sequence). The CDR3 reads CSARADRYYEQYF. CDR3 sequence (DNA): TGCAGTGCTAGAGCTGACAGATATTACGAGCAGTACTTC.

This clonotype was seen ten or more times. CDR3 residues: CASSQNRGSPLHF. For the CDR3, the DNA is TGCGCCAGCAGCCAGAACAGGGGCTCACCCCTCCACTTT. This chain uses TRBV4-1 with TRBJ1-6; 7 positions agree with TRBD1. This CDR3 comprises 13 residues. The V and J ends lost 3 bases and 10 bases, in that order; junction bases with no gene match: 3. Germline V gene data show CDR1 as MGHRA and CDR2 as YSYEKL.

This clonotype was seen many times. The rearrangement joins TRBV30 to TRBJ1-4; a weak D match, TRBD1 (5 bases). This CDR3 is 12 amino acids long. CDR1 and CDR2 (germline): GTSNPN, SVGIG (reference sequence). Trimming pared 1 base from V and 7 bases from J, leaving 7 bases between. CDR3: CAWSARGEKLFF. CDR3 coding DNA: TGTGCCTGGAGTGCAAGGGGTGAAAAACTGTTTTTT.

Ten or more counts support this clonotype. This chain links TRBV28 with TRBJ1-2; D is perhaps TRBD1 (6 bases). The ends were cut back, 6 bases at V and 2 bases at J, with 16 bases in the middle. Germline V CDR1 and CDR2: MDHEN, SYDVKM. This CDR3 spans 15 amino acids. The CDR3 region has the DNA TGTGCCAGCAGGACAGGTGCTCCGTTAAACTATGGCTACACCTTC. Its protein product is CASRTGAPLNYGYTF.

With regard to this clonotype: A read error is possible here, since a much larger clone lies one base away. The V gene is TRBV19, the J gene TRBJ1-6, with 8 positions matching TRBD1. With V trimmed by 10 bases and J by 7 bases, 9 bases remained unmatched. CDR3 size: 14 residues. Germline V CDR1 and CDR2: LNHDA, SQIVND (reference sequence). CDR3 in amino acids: CANNGQGGNSPLHF. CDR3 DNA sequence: TGTGCCAATAATGGACAGGGTGGCAATTCACCCCTCCACTTT.

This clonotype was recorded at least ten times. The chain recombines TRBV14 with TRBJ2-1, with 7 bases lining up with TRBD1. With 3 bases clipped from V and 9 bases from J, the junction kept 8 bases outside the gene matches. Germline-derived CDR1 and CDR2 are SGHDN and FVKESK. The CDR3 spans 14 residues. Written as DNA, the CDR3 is TGTGCCAGCAGCCAGTACGGGACAGCGACTGAGCAGTTCTTC. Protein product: CASSQYGTATEQFF.

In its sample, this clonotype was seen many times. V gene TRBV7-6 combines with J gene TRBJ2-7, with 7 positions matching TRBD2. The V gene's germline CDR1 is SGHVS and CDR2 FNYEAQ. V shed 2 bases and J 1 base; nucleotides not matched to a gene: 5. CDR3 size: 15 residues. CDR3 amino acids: CASSLMGGSSYEQYF. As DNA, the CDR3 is TGTGCCAGCAGCTTAATGGGCGGGAGTTCCTACGAGCAGTACTTC.